The entry below describes one T cell receptor (beta chain). Its antigen remains unknown. This sample is drawn from a study of cytomegalovirus exposure and HLA in healthy donors. Study information: In a later analysis, the 90 to 150 validation repertoires were reported to have used the same platform as the 600 to 800 first-cohort repertoires.

The method was immunoSEQ multiplex PCR; TCRdb's version includes in-frame clones alone and lacks a portion of them. The sample includes about 260,000 clones, 90% seen only once; the top ten take around 3.1%. Broader study findings: Under in vitro conditions, three CMV-associated chains were confirmed as specific for CMV antigens. According to a later analysis, TCR clusters from the first cohort tended to co-occur in the 120 or so validation repertoires.

V shed 8 bases and J 4 bases; nucleotides not matched to a gene: 6. There are 14 residues in the CDR3. Per the germline V gene, CDR1 is MNHEY and CDR2 is SMNVEV (reference sequence). Sample: PBMCs. This TCR was recovered from a woman aged 25 to 39 in good health and CMV-seronegative. The V and J genes are TRBV27 and TRBJ2-1; 9 bases agree with TRBD2. In nucleotides, the CDR3 is TGTGCCAGCCTCCCTAGCGGGATTTACAATGAGCAGTTCTTC. It encodes CASLPSGIYNEQFF.